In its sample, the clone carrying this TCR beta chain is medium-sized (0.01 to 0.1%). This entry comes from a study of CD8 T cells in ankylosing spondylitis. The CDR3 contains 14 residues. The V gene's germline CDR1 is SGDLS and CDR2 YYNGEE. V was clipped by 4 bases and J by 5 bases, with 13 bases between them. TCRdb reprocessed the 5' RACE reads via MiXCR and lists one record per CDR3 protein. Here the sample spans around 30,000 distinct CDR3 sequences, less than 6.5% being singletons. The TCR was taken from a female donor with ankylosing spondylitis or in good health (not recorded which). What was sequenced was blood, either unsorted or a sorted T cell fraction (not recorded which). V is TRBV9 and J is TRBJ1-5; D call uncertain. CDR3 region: CASSPGREDQPQHF. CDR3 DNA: TGTGCCAGCAGCCCAGGAAGGGAGGATCAGCCCCAGCATTTT.